This passage covers 27 T cell receptor beta chains from one sample sequenced in a study of CD8+CD57+ T cells in acquired aplastic anemia. Patients selected for sequencing had displayed CD8+CD57+ cell expansion by flow cytometry. TCR beta VDJ combinations and CDR3 sequences were profiled from genomic DNA. TCRdb used MiXCR to reprocess the reads, holding one entry per CDR3 protein. The table records 160,000 or so distinct CDR3 sequences, around 43% of them present only once. The sample consisted of sorted CD4+, CD8+, or CD8+CD57+ T cells (not recorded which) from PBMCs. These receptors originate from a human donor with aplastic anemia.

The chain links TRBV24-1 to TRBJ2-5, with D perhaps matching TRBD1 (6 bases). Trimming took 5 bases from V and 5 from J, leaving 11 bases between them. Germline V gene data show CDR1 as KGHDR and CDR2 as SFDVKD. The CDR3 totals 13 residues. The CDR3 coding sequence is TGTGCCACCAGTGTCCAGGGGCGGGAGACCCAGTACTTC. Encoded protein: CATSVQGRETQYF.

This clonotype has at least ten counts. This CDR3 reads CASTTSVANYGYTF. The CDR3 DNA follows: TGTGCCAGTACTACCTCCGTCGCTAACTATGGCTACACCTTC. The chain links TRBV19 to TRBJ1-2; D is unclear. Germline V gene data show CDR1 as LNHDA and CDR2 as SQIVND (reference sequence). The V end was cut by 7 bases, the J end by 0 bases, with 12 bases between. The CDR3 extends over 14 amino acids.

As regards this clonotype: Its ends do not fully match the called genes, so a read error is possible. V usage is TRBV7-2 and J usage is TRBJ1-2, with D maybe TRBD1 (5 bases). This CDR3 has 11 residues. In germline, CDR1 is SGHTA, CDR2 FQGNSA. The CDR3 region has the DNA TGTGCCAGCAGCCCTGGGGGTGGCCACACCTTC. As protein: CASSPGGGHTF.

About this clonotype itself: A much larger clone differs from this one at a single base, so this may be a read error. This chain connects TRBV7-2 to TRBJ2-7, with D possibly called TRBD1 or TRBD2 (6 bases each). Germline V gives CDR1 SGHTA, CDR2 FQGNSA. The CDR3 length is 15 residues. The V end was cut by 0 bases, the J end by 5 bases, with 14 bases between. The CDR3 protein is CASSLAGAGYHEQYF. CDR3 nucleotides: TGTGCCAGCAGCTTAGCGGGGGCGGGGTACCACGAGCAGTACTTC.

This clonotype has a single count. The chain is built from TRBV19 and TRBJ1-1; D is perhaps TRBD1 (6 bases). The germline CDR1 and CDR2 sequences are LNHDA and SQIVND (reference sequence). V lost 9 bases, J lost 4 bases, and 12 bases lay in between. The CDR3 has 12 residues. The DNA for the CDR3 is TGTGCCAGCAGGGGTGGGTTCACTGAAGCTTTCTTT. Translating gives CASRGGFTEAFF. The whole variable domain, remainder taken from reference TRBV19 and TRBJ1-1, is DGGITQSPKYLFRKEGQNVTLSCEQNLNHDAMYWYRQDPGQGLRLIYYSQIVNDFQKGDIAEGYSVSREKKESFPLTVTSAQKNPTAFYLCASRGGFTEAFFGQGTRLTVV.

V and J are TRBV24-1 and TRBJ1-2, with 7 bases lining up with TRBD1. Germline CDR1 and CDR2: KGHDR and SFDVKD. V gave up 3 bases and J gave up 4 bases; unmatched junction bases: 10. The CDR3 consists of 16 residues. CDR3 sequence: CATSDPGQPSTYGYTF. Written as DNA, the CDR3 is TGTGCCACCAGTGATCCGGGACAGCCGTCTACCTATGGCTACACCTTC.

This chain connects TRBV18 to TRBJ1-5, with 10 bases aligning to TRBD1. Looked up from germline, CDR1 is KGHSH and CDR2 is LQKENI. This CDR3 is 14 amino acids long. V shed 5 bases, J shed 7 bases, and the junction held 5 bases outside the gene matches. CDR3 bases: TGTGCCAGCTCATTCGGACAGGGGGACCAGCCCCAGCATTTT. Amino acids: CASSFGQGDQPQHF.

The chain joins TRBV9 to TRBJ1-2, with D maybe TRBD1 (5 bases). The CDR3 length is 14 residues. Germline loops: CDR1 SGDLS, CDR2 YYNGEE. V was trimmed by 3 bases and J by 5 bases, leaving 14 bases between them. The CDR3 DNA is TGTGCCAGCAGCGGGACCTCAGGGTCATATGGCTACACCTTC. It is translated as CASSGTSGSYGYTF.

V is TRBV11-2 and J is TRBJ2-1, with unresolved D. The V end lost 4 bases, the J end lost 2 bases, and 9 bases lay between the germline ends. This CDR3 contains 14 residues. Germline-derived CDR1 and CDR2 are SGHAT and FQNNGV. This chain's CDR3 is CASSSLSPYNEQFF. CDR3 bases: TGTGCCAGCAGCTCCCTGAGCCCCTACAATGAGCAGTTCTTC. The full variable domain, completed using reference TRBV11-2 and TRBJ2-1, is EAGVAQSPRYKIIEKRQSVAFWCNPISGHATLYWYQQILGQGPKLLIQFQNNGVVDDSQLPKDRFSAERLKGVDSTLKIQPAKLEDSAVYLCASSSLSPYNEQFFGPGTRLTVL.

There are many counts of this clonotype. V is TRBV20-1 and J is TRBJ1-2; D is unresolved. In germline, CDR1 is DFQATT, CDR2 SNEGSKA (reference sequence). V was trimmed by 3 bases and J by 4 bases, leaving 9 bases between them. This CDR3 contains 12 residues. The CDR3: CSASASGYGYTF. CDR3 DNA: TGCAGTGCTAGTGCATCGGGCTATGGCTACACCTTC.

This clonotype has ten or more counts. CDR3 loop: CASSSSAGGAYEQYF. The CDR3, as DNA: TGTGCCAGCAGTTCGTCAGCGGGGGGAGCCTACGAGCAGTACTTC. This sequence joins TRBV6-5 and TRBJ2-7, with 9 bases identical to TRBD2. The J segment lost 2 bases and the V segment lost 4 bases, leaving 6 bases of the junction unmatched. The CDR3 covers 15 residues. Germline-derived CDR1 and CDR2 are MNHEY and SVGAGI.

The chain couples TRBV4-2 to TRBJ2-1, with unresolved D. The V and J ends lost 0 bases and 0 bases respectively, with 12 bases between them. This CDR3 contains 17 residues. Germline assignment: CDR1 LGHNA and CDR2 YNFKEQ. The CDR3 is CASSQDRTYSSYNEQFF. The CDR3 bases are TGTGCCAGCAGCCAAGATAGAACATATAGCTCCTACAATGAGCAGTTCTTC.

At least ten counts were recorded for this clonotype. V and J are TRBV19 and TRBJ1-5; TRBD1 is a possible D gene (5 bases). The CDR3 length is 13 residues. Per the germline V gene, CDR1 is LNHDA and CDR2 is SQIVND (reference sequence). V lost 7 bases and J lost 5, with 12 bases in between. The CDR3 loop is CASTFGGYQPQHF. CDR3 nucleotide sequence: TGTGCCAGTACGTTCGGGGGGTATCAGCCCCAGCATTTT.

The rearrangement links TRBV15 to TRBJ1-2; no firm D call. Germline CDR1 reads LNHNV; CDR2 reads YYDKDF (reference sequence). Trimming pared 1 base from V and 7 bases from J, leaving 16 bases between. The CDR3 is 15 amino acids. DNA for the CDR3: TGTGCCACCAGCAGAGGAAAGGGCTTGACGAGTGGCTACACCTTC. This sequence encodes CATSRGKGLTSGYTF.

This rearrangement joins TRBV20-1 to TRBJ2-3, with 9 positions matching TRBD2. V lost 6 bases to trimming and J lost 5 bases; unmatched junction nucleotides: 6. CDR1 and CDR2 (germline): DFQATT, SNEGSKA (reference sequence). This CDR3 contains 13 residues. The CDR3 nucleotides read TGCAGTGCCCTAGCGGGGAGAGTAGATACGCAGTATTTT. Translating gives CSALAGRVDTQYF.

This clonotype was picked up many times. The CDR3 DNA reads as TGTGCCAGTAGTATCGATGGGGGAATGGGCAATCAGCCCCAGCATTTT. Translating gives CASSIDGGMGNQPQHF. This chain connects TRBV19 to TRBJ1-5, with D perhaps matching TRBD1 (5 bases). V was clipped by 3 bases and J by 2 bases, with 14 bases between them. Per the germline V gene, CDR1 is LNHDA and CDR2 is SQIVND (reference sequence). The CDR3 runs 16 residues.

The chain links TRBV9 to TRBJ1-2; D remains unclear. V gave up 0 bases and J gave up 4 bases, with 13 bases separating them. The length of the CDR3 is 15 residues. Germline CDR1 SGDLS, CDR2 YYNGEE. The CDR3 nucleotides are TGTGCCAGCAGCGTAGATGGGGTTTCAAGCTATGGCTACACCTTC. Its protein is CASSVDGVSSYGYTF.

This clonotype appeared many times. The chain recombines TRBV7-9 with TRBJ1-2; 8 nucleotides match TRBD1. This CDR3 has 16 amino acids. V dropped 3 bases and J dropped 4; count of bases not matched to a gene: 10. CDR1 is SEHNR and CDR2 is FQNEAQ in the germline V gene (reference sequence). In DNA form, the CDR3 reads TGTGCCAGCAGCTTTTTTGGGCAGGGGGCTATCTATGGCTACACCTTC. Translated, it gives CASSFFGQGAIYGYTF.

This clonotype occurred many times. V is TRBV5-1 and J is TRBJ2-3; 8 nucleotides agree with TRBD1. After removal of 6 bases from V and 5 bases from J, the junction contained 8 bases not matched to a gene. CDR3 size: 14 residues. CDR1 is SGHRS and CDR2 is YFSETQ in the germline V gene. The CDR3 DNA reads TGCGCCAGCAAATTGGGACAGGCACGAGATACGCAGTATTTT. Translated: CASKLGQARDTQYF.

To note about this clonotype: Being one base from a much bigger clone, this may be a read error. For the CDR3, the DNA is TGTGCCAACAGCTTTTTGGTCAACCAGGGTATTGAAGCTTTCTTT. Translation gives CANSFLVNQGIEAFF. The chain joins TRBV13 to TRBJ1-1; tentative D call: TRBD1 (5 bases). CDR1 is PRHDT and CDR2 is FYEKMQ in the germline V gene (reference sequence). The CDR3 contains 15 residues.

This clonotype has a count of ten or more. The V call is TRBV24-1, the J call TRBJ1-2, with a weak D call TRBD1 (5 bases). Germline V gene lookup returns CDR1 KGHDR and CDR2 SFDVKD. Trimming cost V 4 bases and J 7 bases, with 6 bases left between them. This CDR3 is built from 11 residues. The CDR3 DNA reads as TGTGCCACCAGTGAGGGACTTGGCTACACCTTC. Its translation is CATSEGLGYTF.

The chain couples TRBV25-1 to TRBJ1-2; no clear D gene. Germline CDR1 is MGHDK and CDR2 is SYGVNS. Trimming took off 5 bases at V and 7 bases at J, with 14 bases between the two ends. The CDR3 is made up of 13 amino acids. The CDR3 spells CASSQVESGGYTF. The CDR3 DNA reads as TGTGCCAGCAGTCAGGTCGAATCAGGTGGCTACACCTTC.

Many counts were recorded for this clonotype. This chain connects TRBV11-3 to TRBJ2-4, with 9 bases that match TRBD1. The V gene's germline CDR1 is SGHNT and CDR2 YENEEA. J lost 4 bases, V lost 5 bases, and 6 bases had no gene match. This CDR3 has 15 amino acids. CDR3 coding DNA: TGTGCCAGCAGCGGGAGGACAGGGGCAAAAAACATTCAGTACTTC. Translation gives CASSGRTGAKNIQYF.

The gene calls are TRBV12-3 or TRBV12-4 and TRBJ2-4, with TRBD2 matching 7 bases. CDR3 size: 19 residues. V shed 3 bases, J shed 0 bases, and the junction held 14 bases outside the gene matches. The DNA for the CDR3 is TGTGCCAGCAGTTTCCCATCTAGCGGAAGCCAGCTAGCCAAAAACATTCAGTACTTC. Protein product: CASSFPSSGSQLAKNIQYF.

This clonotype turned up a few times. V usage is TRBV10-3 and J usage is TRBJ1-2; TRBD1 matches at 7 bases. CDR1 is ENHRY and CDR2 is SYGVKD in the germline V gene. The V segment lost 7 bases and the J segment 7 bases; nucleotides outside the gene matches: 12. The CDR3 has 14 residues. The CDR3 region is CAIKPGQRSGGYTF. In DNA form, the CDR3 reads TGTGCCATCAAACCGGGACAGCGGTCTGGTGGCTACACCTTC.

This clonotype has a count of ten or more. The chain recombines TRBV20-1 with TRBJ2-4; tentatively, D is TRBD2 (6 bases). The germline V gene has CDR1 DFQATT and CDR2 SNEGSKA (reference sequence). This CDR3 has 15 amino acids. Trimming stripped 6 bases from V and 0 bases from J, with 15 bases between. For the CDR3, the DNA is TGCAGTGCAAGTAGCGGCTGGATAGCCAAAAACATTCAGTACTTC. Encoded protein: CSASSGWIAKNIQYF.

The V gene is TRBV29-1, the J gene TRBJ1-2; D ambiguous. Trimming took off 1 base at V and 8 bases at J, with 8 bases between the two ends. The V gene's germline CDR1 is SQVTM and CDR2 ANQGSEA. CDR3 length: 11 amino acids. As DNA, the CDR3 is TGCAGCGTTGAAGGTGGGAGAGGCTACACCTTC. Amino acid sequence: CSVEGGRGYTF.